The clone carrying this T cell receptor beta chain was counted ten times or more. Researchers made TCR beta libraries by using iRepertoire HTBI primers and running Arm-PCR on CDR3 regions. The authors' processing: From all samples, identification returned 13 to 15 TRBJ and 60 or so TRBV segments. MiXCR, applied by TCRdb to the multiplex PCR reads, yields one record per CDR3 protein. The V and J calls and clone size come from TCRdb's table, not from the authors' own analysis. The table lists about 620,000 distinct CDR3 sequences, approximately 15% of them singletons, with about 18% in the top ten. This sample was included in a study of regulatory T cells in long-lasting Graves disease. At the level of the study: Duration of antithyroid drug therapy among newly diagnosed Graves' patients was under 3 months.

Stated time point: newly diagnosed GD, antithyroid drugs for less than 3 months. TCR sequences were obtained from RNA taken from PBMCs. CDR1 and CDR2 from the germline V gene are LGHDT and YNNKEL (reference sequence). The CDR3 sequence is 16 residues long. V lost 3 bases, J lost 4 bases, and 16 bases lay in between. This same sample was also taken into another study, of T cells in Graves' hyperthyroidism and ophthalmopathy. That paper notes: With a duration under 2 months, the hyperthyroidism was newly diagnosed in patients aged 18 to 65. Progression to ophthalmopathy was predicted a median of approximately 6.4 months early.

The rearrangement joins TRBV3-1 to TRBJ2-1; perhaps TRBD2 as D (6 bases). The sample in question was peripheral blood mononuclear cells (PBMCs), obtained at new diagnosis, from a patient treated with antithyroid drugs. The source is a woman aged 25 to 45 with Graves disease. The CDR3 loop is CASSQGWGEAYNEQFF. The CDR3 region has the DNA TGTGCCAGCAGCCAGGGTTGGGGGGAGGCTTACAATGAGCAGTTCTTC.